The entry that follows covers one TCR beta chain sequence. Sequencing used immunoSEQ multiplex PCR; TCRdb keeps in-frame clones, though not all of them. The table shows about 74,000 clones, with roughly 84% occurring only once. The data derive from a study of control samples from healthy donors and cancer patients. Germline assignment: CDR1 SGHVS and CDR2 FNYEAQ. CDR3 length equals 13 residues. The V end lost 3 bases, the J end lost 0 bases, and 5 bases lay between the germline ends. The chain recombines TRBV7-6 with TRBJ1-1; the D is unclear. Source material: blood. The clonotype originates from a woman in her forties or fifties in good health. The chain's CDR3 is CASSLQLNTEAFF. CDR3 in DNA: TGTGCCAGCAGCTTGCAGTTGAACACTGAAGCTTTCTTT.